A selection of T cell receptor beta chains follows, all from one sample in a study of blood T cell repertoires in COVID-19. TCRdb's copy holds only in-frame clones and misses some; the assay was immunoSEQ multiplex PCR. Of roughly 220,000 clones listed, around 83% were seen once; the top ten hold about 1.3%. Sample: PBMCs or T cells enriched from blood (not recorded which). The receptors shown here come from a woman aged 35 to 49 with acute COVID-19. Each CDR3 is given with its conserved first and last residue. The order of the fields is V gene, D gene, J gene, CDR3 protein, CDR3 DNA. A D gene is named only where the DNA matches it firmly.

TRBV5-1	.	TRBJ2-7	CASSLARGVNEQYF	TGCGCCAGCAGCTTGGCCAGGGGCGTGAACGAGCAGTACTTC
TRBV9	.	TRBJ2-7	CASSVSVSYEQYF	TGTGCCAGCAGCGTCTCGGTCTCCTACGAGCAGTACTTC
TRBV7-2	TRBD2	TRBJ2-2	CASSLLGGRASGELFF	TGTGCCAGCAGCTTATTGGGCGGGAGGGCCTCCGGGGAGCTGTTTTTT
TRBV27	TRBD1	TRBJ2-1	CASSLQGAYNEQFF	TGTGCCAGCAGTTTACAGGGGGCCTACAATGAGCAGTTCTTC
TRBV10-3	.	TRBJ1-1	CAIASRGGGNTEAFF	TGTGCCATCGCCAGTAGGGGGGGTGGGAACACTGAAGCTTTCTTT
TRBV5-1	.	TRBJ2-7	CASSLARGTSYEQYF	TGCGCCAGCAGCTTGGCACGCGGGACCTCCTACGAGCAGTACTTC
TRBV20-1	TRBD1	TRBJ1-5	CSASGWTGGNQPQHF	TGCAGTGCTAGTGGCTGGACAGGGGGCAATCAGCCCCAGCATTTT
TRBV4-2	TRBD2	TRBJ2-2	CASSQGLAGGRGTGELFF	TGTGCCAGCAGCCAAGGACTAGCGGGGGGGCGAGGGACCGGGGAGCTGTTTTTT
TRBV30	.	TRBJ2-7	CAWSAQYGSEQYF	TGTGCCTGGAGTGCCCAATATGGCAGCGAGCAGTACTTC
TRBV28	.	TRBJ2-7	CASSLGSTYEQYF	TGTGCCAGCAGTTTAGGGAGTACCTACGAGCAGTACTTC
TRBV7-9	.	TRBJ1-2	CASSLGAGTSYGYTF	TGTGCCAGCAGCTTAGGGGCAGGGACTTCCTATGGCTACACCTTC
TRBV27	.	TRBJ1-1	CASSWAPPGTEAFF	TGTGCCAGCAGTTGGGCTCCCCCGGGGACTGAAGCTTTCTTT
TRBV6-8	.	TRBJ1-1	CARFLYTEAFF	TGTGCCAGGTTCTTGTACACTGAAGCTTTCTTT
TRBV9	.	TRBJ1-1	CASSPLGGMNTEAFF	TGTGCCAGCAGCCCCCTTGGGGGGATGAACACTGAAGCTTTCTTT
TRBV7-9	TRBD2	TRBJ2-1	CASSVPSGEQFF	TGTGCCAGCAGCGTCCCTAGCGGGGAGCAGTTCTTC
TRBV30	TRBD2	TRBJ2-2	CAWSGTRLAGGRFRELFF	TGTGCCTGGAGTGGGACCCGGCTAGCGGGGGGCAGGTTTCGGGAGCTGTTTTTT
TRBV6-6	TRBD1	TRBJ2-2	CASWDRDFPTGELFF	TGTGCCAGCTGGGACAGGGATTTCCCCACCGGGGAGCTGTTTTTT